This is a list of T cell receptor beta chains from one sample in a study of PD-1 blockade in classical Hodgkin lymphoma. Measured with immunoSEQ multiplex PCR; TCRdb has only the in-frame clones, and not every one. This sample yields 21,000 or so clones, of which 77% are seen a single time; approximately 37% belongs to the top ten. Source: peripheral blood mononuclear cells (PBMCs), taken before the second cycle of nivolumab. The origin of the receptors is a human donor with classical Hodgkin lymphoma. The CDR3 runs from the conserved cysteine through the conserved F or W. A D gene is named only where the DNA matches it firmly. Only some rows state a clone size, as once, few, many or a class for expanded clones.

clone_size: few
d_call: TRBD1
j_call: TRBJ2-7
v_call: TRBV7-8
cdr3_nt: TGTGCCAGCAGCCCCACAGGGGGCGCGTTCGAGCAGTACTTC
cdr3_aa: CASSPTGGAFEQYF

clone_size: few
d_call: -
j_call: TRBJ2-7
v_call: TRBV29-1
cdr3_nt: TGCAGCGTTGGGGACGGCGACTACGAGCAGTACTTC
cdr3_aa: CSVGDGDYEQYF

clone_size: medium-sized
d_call: -
j_call: TRBJ1-2
v_call: TRBV6-1
cdr3_nt: TGTGCCAGCAGCGAGGACGGATATGGCTACACCTTC
cdr3_aa: CASSEDGYGYTF

clone_size: -
d_call: TRBD1
j_call: TRBJ1-5
v_call: TRBV6-1
cdr3_nt: TGTGCCAGCAGCGGGACAGGAGGAGGGCAGCCCCAGCATTTT
cdr3_aa: CASSGTGGGQPQHF

clone_size: -
d_call: TRBD2
j_call: TRBJ2-7
v_call: TRBV4-2
cdr3_nt: TGTGCCAGCAGCCGAGAGGTTTCATCAGCGGGAGGGCTCTACGAGCAGTACTTC
cdr3_aa: CASSREVSSAGGLYEQYF

clone_size: -
d_call: -
j_call: TRBJ2-7
v_call: TRBV6-6
cdr3_nt: TGTGCCAGCAGGCCGGGGGACATTTCCTACGAGCAGTACTTC
cdr3_aa: CASRPGDISYEQYF

clone_size: -
d_call: TRBD1
j_call: TRBJ1-1
v_call: TRBV19
cdr3_nt: TGTGCCAGTAGTTCCGACCGGGACAGGGTTACTGAAGCTTTCTTT
cdr3_aa: CASSSDRDRVTEAFF

clone_size: -
d_call: -
j_call: TRBJ2-1
v_call: TRBV6-5
cdr3_nt: TGTGCCAGCAGCCGCGGGGGACAGTTGGGCAATGAGCAGTTCTTC
cdr3_aa: CASSRGGQLGNEQFF

clone_size: -
d_call: TRBD1
j_call: TRBJ1-1
v_call: TRBV6-6
cdr3_nt: TGTGCCAGCAGTTACTCGCGCGACAGGGGACCCTCTGAAGCTTTCTTT
cdr3_aa: CASSYSRDRGPSEAFF

clone_size: medium-sized
d_call: TRBD1
j_call: TRBJ2-1
v_call: TRBV19
cdr3_nt: TGTGCCAGTAGCGATTCCGGGACAGGGTCGAGTGAGCAGTTCTTC
cdr3_aa: CASSDSGTGSSEQFF

clone_size: -
d_call: TRBD1
j_call: TRBJ1-1
v_call: TRBV27
cdr3_nt: TGTGCCAGCACCACGGGAACAGGGGGCCCTGAAGCTTTCTTT
cdr3_aa: CASTTGTGGPEAFF

clone_size: -
d_call: -
j_call: TRBJ1-2
v_call: TRBV10-3
cdr3_nt: TGTGCCATCATGGCGGGGGCAGCGGGGGGCTACACCTTC
cdr3_aa: CAIMAGAAGGYTF

clone_size: -
d_call: -
j_call: TRBJ2-3
v_call: TRBV5-4
cdr3_nt: TGTGCCAGCAGCTTGGTCGGGAATGATGGTACAGATACGCAGTATTTT
cdr3_aa: CASSLVGNDGTDTQYF

clone_size: -
d_call: TRBD1
j_call: TRBJ1-1
v_call: TRBV2
cdr3_nt: TGTGCCAGCAGGGTAACAGGGGGCCAGGCTGAAGCTTTCTTT
cdr3_aa: CASRVTGGQAEAFF

clone_size: -
d_call: TRBD1
j_call: TRBJ1-5
v_call: TRBV6-5
cdr3_nt: TGTGCCAGCAGTTACGGGAGGGACAGTCAGCCCCAGCATTTT
cdr3_aa: CASSYGRDSQPQHF

clone_size: -
d_call: TRBD2
j_call: TRBJ2-1
v_call: TRBV11-3
cdr3_nt: TGTGCCAGCAGCTTTGAACTAGCGGGAGTCCGCGAGCAGTTCTTC
cdr3_aa: CASSFELAGVREQFF